This record looks at one TCR beta chain sequence and its context. Its matching antigen is unknown. The entry originates in a study of cytomegalovirus exposure and HLA in healthy donors. Study-level information: Earlier, 180 million or so T cells were analyzed, and around 100 million unique TCR beta sequences were found among them. Study-level points and caveats: In a later analysis, CMV-associated beta chains were mostly HLA-associated, it appeared.

60 Vbeta and 13 Jbeta primers were used in PCR. The method was immunoSEQ multiplex PCR; TCRdb's version includes in-frame clones alone and lacks a portion of them. In the table there are roughly 280,000 clones, around 66% of which are singletons. Germline CDR1 and CDR2: SEHNR and FQNEAQ (reference sequence). V dropped 5 bases and J dropped 1 base, with 6 bases sitting between them. This CDR3 region has 13 residues. The sample comprised PBMCs. The clonotype was recovered from a female donor in good health and CMV-seronegative. The chain has TRBV7-9 and TRBJ2-1, with D uncertain. CDR3 bases: TGTGCCAGCAGCGGGCGATCCTACAATGAGCAGTTCTTC. Its translation: CASSGRSYNEQFF.